The following is a T cell receptor (beta chain) sequence with its context. What it binds is unknown. This sample was included in a study of cytomegalovirus exposure and HLA in healthy donors. The study's findings and limits: In a later analysis, common viral pathogens appeared linked to several of the most significant clusters.

V lost 2 bases to trimming and J lost 2 bases; unmatched junction nucleotides: 0. The CDR3 extends over 14 amino acids. Germline CDR1 and CDR2: MNHEY and SVGAGI. The PCR was carried out with 60 Vbeta primers and 13 Jbeta primers. As originally analysed: Later work found 65 million to 85 million unique TCR beta chains, with roughly 11 million shared. Generated by immunoSEQ multiplex PCR, the TCRdb table keeps only in-frame clones and is missing some. Clone size and V and J calls were adopted from that table, with D and trimming inferred from the DNA. The sample lists about 140,000 clones; around 76% were seen once.

The sample consisted of PBMCs. The chain has TRBV6-5 and TRBJ1-3; 7 nucleotides agree with TRBD1. This clonotype originated in a male donor in good health and CMV-seronegative. The CDR3 DNA reads TGTGCCAGCAGTTACGACAGGGCTGGAAACACCATATATTTT. This translates into CASSYDRAGNTIYF.